Included here is one TCR beta chain sequence, with context. The target of this receptor is not known. Base quality data are lacking; no much larger clone is found one base away. For CDR1 and CDR2, the germline V gene lists SQVTM and ANQGSEA. Its CDR3 holds 14 amino acids, cysteine through phenylalanine. Here the CDR3 DNA is all that survives: 42 bases in frame from base 1. The junction shows trimming of 6 bases on V and 5 bases on J, and the gene matches do not reach 10 bases of it. This sample was included in a study of CD8+CD57+ T cells in acquired aplastic anemia (dated by TCRdb to between 2017 and 2018). About the study as a whole: On average, sorted CD4+ and CD8+ cells yielded roughly 3.4 ug of extracted DNA, with a range of about 0.19 to 30 ug.

Profiling of TCR beta VDJ combinations and CDR3 sequences used genomic DNA as the template. An Illumina HiSeq 2000 was the platform used for TCR repertoire sequencing. The original pipeline was this. TRBV/TRBJ rearrangement plots, CDR3 size and DJ length profiles, and Simpson's diversity index were used to assess repertoires. The immunodominant clone was defined as the most abundant DNA sequence in deep sequencing data. CDR3 amino acid sequences were screened for sharing across subjects and compared with published repertoires and the VDJdb database. TCRdb itself trimmed the public reads at Q25 with fastp, ran MiXCR and retained productive beta chains. All rows with the same CDR3 protein become a single entry with the most common DNA and genes. These V and J calls derive from TCRdb rather than the authors' analysis. Within this sample are around 250,000 distinct CDR3 sequences, with roughly three fifths of them counted one time only. The ten largest clonotypes hold less than 10% of the sample.

Findings and caveats that apply to the study as a whole: Around 30 CD8+ CDR3 sequences were found to be shared between patients and controls, but these sequences appeared to be highly expressed in patients and within the immunodominant clones of the patients. Between patients and healthy controls, no significant difference in CD8+ Simpson's diversity was found (P=0.060).

In this study, sorted CD4+ and CD8+ T cells from the blood of healthy subjects and of severe aplastic anemia patients had their TCR repertoires deep-sequenced. Ficoll-Paque density gradient centrifugation was used to isolate peripheral blood mononuclear cells. Before DNA extraction, CD4+ and CD8+ T cells were sorted with FACS or magnetic beads. The sequenced sample was sorted CD4+, CD8+, or CD8+CD57+ T cells (not recorded which) from PBMCs. This receptor was identified in a human donor with severe aplastic anemia or a healthy control (not recorded which). This receptor chain uses TRBV29-1 and TRBJ2-7; 10 middle bases align to TRBD1. The nucleotide sequence reads as follows: TGCAGCGTCGACCCGGGACAGGGGACCCACGAGCAGTACTTC. It encodes CSVDPGQGTHEQYF.